This TCR beta chain derives from a study of T-cell memory formation after mild COVID-19. This CDR3 has 14 amino acids. Trimming shortened V by 5 bases and J by 1 base, and 11 bases separated the two germline ends. The germline CDR1 and CDR2 sequences are SGHTA and FQGTGA. TCRdb re-derived calls from the 5' RACE reads in MiXCR, one entry per CDR3 protein. The sample includes 250,000 to 350,000 distinct CDR3 sequences, roughly 15% of them seen just once. The sequenced sample was PBMCs or a T cell subset sorted from them (not recorded which). The receptor comes from a man between 18 and 35 years old who had mild COVID-19 (a few samples of this study predate the infection). Cell type and time point are not known. The chain couples TRBV7-3 to TRBJ2-5, with D maybe TRBD1 (6 bases). For the CDR3, the DNA is TGTGCCAGCAGCGAAACAGGGCCCCAAGAGACCCAGTACTTC. This translates into CASSETGPQETQYF.